The next 19 T cell receptor beta chains were all read from a single sample in a study of blood T cell repertoires in COVID-19. Produced via immunoSEQ multiplex PCR; TCRdb's table is partial and in-frame only. The repertoire holds some 220,000 clones, 70% to 90% seen once, with more than 6% in the top ten. Sequenced: peripheral blood. The receptors stem from a woman aged 55-69 years with active or convalescent COVID-19.

The V call is TRBV5-4, the J call TRBJ1-2; 7 bases are shared with TRBD1. After removal of 5 bases from V and 3 bases from J, the junction contained 4 bases not matched to a gene. The CDR3 consists of 13 residues. Germline CDR1 reads SGHNT; CDR2 reads YYREEE (reference sequence). The CDR3 sequence is CASRQTGHYGYTF. In DNA form, the CDR3 reads TGTGCCAGCAGACAGACAGGGCACTATGGCTACACCTTC. The full variable domain, with the rest looked up from reference TRBV5-4 and TRBJ1-2, is ETGVTQSPTHLIKTRGQQVTLRCSSQSGHNTVSWYQQALGQGPQFIFQYYREEENGRGNFPPRFSGLQFPNYSSELNVNALELDDSALYLCASRQTGHYGYTFGSGTRLTVV.

The table lists this clone with a few counts. The V call is TRBV28, the J call TRBJ1-3, with a weak D call TRBD1 (5 bases). Germline CDR1 reads MDHEN; CDR2 reads SYDVKM. The CDR3 has 13 residues. Trimming removed 7 bases at V and 2 bases at J, with 9 bases between. In DNA form, the CDR3 reads TGTGCCAGCACGGGGGGGGCTGGAAACACCATATATTTT. This encodes CASTGGAGNTIYF.

V is TRBV19 and J is TRBJ1-2; D unclear. Germline CDR1 LNHDA, CDR2 SQIVND (reference sequence). Trimming took off 7 bases at V and 6 bases at J, with 18 bases between the two ends. The CDR3 runs to 14 residues. The CDR3, as DNA: TGTGCCAGTATGTCGGTTGCGGGAGTTCATGGCTACACCTTC. Its protein is CASMSVAGVHGYTF.

This chain links TRBV4-2 with TRBJ2-5; 7 bases are shared with TRBD2. Germline values: CDR1 LGHNA, CDR2 YNFKEQ. The CDR3 has 16 residues. The trim removed 0 bases at V and 4 bases at J, leaving 8 bases unmatched. This chain's CDR3 is CASSQDSEGGLETQYF. In nucleotides, the CDR3 is TGTGCCAGCAGCCAAGATTCGGAGGGAGGGTTAGAGACCCAGTACTTC.

The gene calls are TRBV3-1 (or the pseudogene TRBV3-2) and TRBJ1-1; D may be TRBD1 (5 bases). Trimming stripped 0 bases from V and 7 bases from J, with 9 bases between. Looked up from germline, CDR1 is LGHDT and CDR2 is YNNKEL (reference sequence). CDR3 length equals 13 residues. The CDR3 nucleotides read TGTGCCAGCAGCCAAGAAAGTAGGGGTGAAGCTTTCTTT. Translation gives CASSQESRGEAFF.

The V call is TRBV6-5, the J call TRBJ2-2; the D is unclear. This CDR3 comprises 12 residues. V was clipped by 6 bases and J by 6 bases, with 8 bases between them. The germline V gene encodes CDR1 MNHEY and CDR2 SVGAGI. As DNA, the CDR3 is TGTGCCAGCAGGGAGCTCTCCGGGGAGCTGTTTTTT. Protein: CASRELSGELFF.

By share, this clone counts as large. V and J are TRBV6-6 and TRBJ2-1; 13 nucleotides agree with TRBD2. Looked up from germline, CDR1 is MNHNY and CDR2 is SVGAGI (reference sequence). The J segment lost 7 bases and the V segment lost 5 bases, leaving 14 bases of the junction unmatched. The CDR3 contains 18 residues. CDR3 DNA sequence: TGTGCCAGCAGTCCCTACCCACTAGCGGGAGGGCCAGGTAATGAGCAGTTCTTC. Translating it yields CASSPYPLAGGPGNEQFF.

CDR3 amino acids: CASSSQTGVGYGYTF. In DNA, the CDR3 is TGTGCCAGCAGCTCACAAACAGGGGTCGGCTATGGCTACACCTTC. The chain combines TRBV7-2 with TRBJ1-2; 7 bases map to TRBD1. The V gene's germline CDR1 is SGHTA and CDR2 FQGNSA. The CDR3 has 15 residues. V was pared by 4 bases and J by 4 bases, with 9 bases of the junction left unmatched.

The CDR3 is CAAGTGVETQYF. CDR3 DNA: TGTGCCGCGGGGACAGGGGTCGAGACCCAGTACTTC. The chain combines TRBV19 with TRBJ2-5, with 10 nucleotides matching TRBD1. The V segment lost 11 bases and the J segment 5 bases; nucleotides outside the gene matches: 5. This CDR3 is 12 amino acids long. Germline V gives CDR1 LNHDA, CDR2 SQIVND (reference sequence).

Regarding this clone: This sample also contains other DNA sequences that code for the same CDR3. This chain uses TRBV5-1 with TRBJ2-3; 12 bases match TRBD2. Looked up from germline, CDR1 is SGHRS and CDR2 is YFSETQ. This CDR3 region has 16 residues. Unmatched junction bases numbered 0, after V lost 0 bases and J lost 1 base. This CDR3 reads CASSLGLAGGTDTQYF. The CDR3 region has the DNA TGCGCCAGCAGCTTGGGACTAGCGGGAGGCACAGATACGCAGTATTTT.

This clone showed up just a few times. The chain links TRBV18 to TRBJ2-1, with D possibly TRBD1 on 6 matching bases. Germline CDR1 is KGHSH and CDR2 is LQKENI. The CDR3 spans 16 residues. V was clipped by 0 bases and J by 7 bases, with 16 bases between them. The CDR3 is CASSPPGADLGNEQFF. In DNA form, the CDR3 reads TGTGCCAGCTCACCACCGGGGGCGGACCTGGGGAATGAGCAGTTCTTC.

The rearrangement uses TRBV24-1 and TRBJ2-1; 10 positions agree with TRBD1. The length of the CDR3 is 16 residues. The V segment lost 0 bases and the J segment 6 bases; nucleotides outside the gene matches: 4. In germline, CDR1 is KGHDR, CDR2 SFDVKD. In DNA form, the CDR3 reads TGTGCCACCAGTGATTTGCAAGGGACAGGGGTCAATGAGCAGTTCTTC. Encoded protein: CATSDLQGTGVNEQFF.

The sample holds many counts of this clone. The V call is TRBV12-3 or TRBV12-4, the J call TRBJ1-2; D is unclear. This CDR3 has 13 amino acids. Between the trimmed V and J ends, which lost 2 bases and 6 bases, there was a span of 10 bases. CDR3 coding DNA: TGTGCCAGCAGTTTATCCGCTCGGGATGGCTACACCTTC. It encodes CASSLSARDGYTF.

This clone appeared once. This sequence joins TRBV27 and TRBJ2-1; D is possibly TRBD2 (6 bases). Trimming cost V 6 bases and J 6 bases, with 18 bases left between them. Per germline, CDR1 MNHEY and CDR2 SMNVEV (reference sequence). CDR3 length: 15 amino acids. CDR3 sequence (DNA): TGTGCCAGCAGACGGGACGGGGGTGGTGTCAATGAGCAGTTCTTC. Translation: CASRRDGGGVNEQFF.

CDR3 sequence (DNA): TGCGCCAGCAGCAAGATGGGACAGGAGAACACCGGGGAGCTGTTTTTT. Its translation is CASSKMGQENTGELFF. This sequence joins TRBV5-1 and TRBJ2-2, with TRBD1 matching over 8 bases. With V trimmed by 4 bases and J by 1 base, 6 bases remained unmatched. This CDR3 contains 16 residues. Germline V CDR1 and CDR2: SGHRS, YFSETQ.

The rearrangement uses TRBV28 and TRBJ1-4; perhaps TRBD1 as D (5 bases). The germline V and J ends were trimmed by 2 bases and 6 bases, with 13 bases remaining between them. CDR3 length: 15 residues. The germline CDR1 and CDR2 sequences are MDHEN and SYDVKM. The CDR3 spells CASSLMGGDHEKLFF. The CDR3 region has the DNA TGTGCCAGCAGTTTAATGGGGGGGGACCATGAAAAACTGTTTTTT.

The gene calls are TRBV11-3 and TRBJ2-1; 7 bases align to TRBD2. J lost 8 bases, V lost 8 bases, and 15 bases had no gene match. CDR1 SGHNT and CDR2 YENEEA come from the germline V gene. The CDR3 spans 15 residues. Here the CDR3 reads CASRGREGLRDEQFF. The CDR3 DNA follows: TGTGCCAGCCGTGGCAGGGAGGGCCTAAGGGATGAGCAGTTCTTC.

This clone was observed a single time. V and J are TRBV9 and TRBJ1-2; 10 nucleotides align to TRBD1. J was trimmed by 6 bases and V by 4 bases; bases with no gene match: 6. This CDR3 is 14 amino acids long. CDR1 is SGDLS, CDR2 YYNGEE, per germline. In DNA, the CDR3 is TGTGCCAGCAGCTGGGACAGGGGTCGTCATGGCTACACCTTC. The encoded protein is CASSWDRGRHGYTF.

On this clone itself: The junction departs from germline at one end; a sequencing error may be responsible. This chain joins TRBV4-1 and TRBJ2-1; 11 bases align to TRBD2. The CDR3 covers 16 residues. From germline, CDR1 is MGHRA and CDR2 YSYEKL. CDR3: CASSQALAGGYNEQFF. In DNA form, the CDR3 reads TGCGCCAGCAGTCAAGCCCTAGCGGGAGGCTACAATGAGCAGTTCTTC.